The sequence of this T cell receptor (beta chain) was determined in a study of blood T cell repertoires in COVID-19. Study details: COVID-19 samples, acute and convalescent, were from the United States, Italy and Spain.

Germline loops: CDR1 MDHEN, CDR2 SYDVKM. The CDR3 is made up of 12 amino acids. V was shortened by 2 bases and J by 5 bases, with 6 bases between the two germline ends. Here immunoSEQ multiplex PCR was the method, and the copy in TCRdb shows in-frame clones only, minus some. The sample gives over 300,000 clones, 90% of which show up once; about 7% is in the top ten. A note on this clone: Other nucleotide sequences from this sample produce the same CDR3.

The chain combines TRBV28 with TRBJ1-1, with D possibly matching TRBD1 (5 bases). This TCR was sampled from a man younger than 35 with active or convalescent COVID-19. Sample: peripheral blood. CDR3 nucleotides: TGTGCCAGCAGTTTACGGGGGACTGAAGCTTTCTTT. Translating gives CASSLRGTEAFF.